The clone carrying this TCR beta chain was found once. Its antigen is undetermined. V lost 1 base and J lost 6, with 7 bases in between. Per the germline V gene, CDR1 is SGHDT and CDR2 is YYEEEE. The CDR3 runs to 13 residues. These data originate in a study of graft-versus-host responses after intestinal transplantation. Whole-study context: Those transplanted obtained multivisceral, liver-intestinal, or isolated intestinal grafts. Every recipient underwent anti-thymocyte globulin induction, then tacrolimus and steroids for roughly 3 years.

The protocol was immunoSEQ multiplex PCR, while the TCRdb copy is restricted to in-frame clones and leaves out a portion. The sample has around 13,000 clones, approximately 93% seen once; the top ten hold approximately 4.8%. Study results and limitations: The marrow of recipients harbored GvH clones, and ileum or blood showed some of them first.

V gene TRBV5-6 combines with J gene TRBJ2-2; D is perhaps TRBD1 (6 bases). The receptor was derived from a human patient who received an intestinal transplant, so some T cells may come from the graft donor. Here the sequenced sample was PBMCs, taken approximately 35 months after intestinal transplantation. The CDR3 spells CASSLRQAGELFF. The CDR3, as DNA: TGTGCCAGCAGCTTGCGACAGGCCGGGGAGCTGTTTTTT.